The 13 T cell receptor beta chains below were found in one sample sequenced in a study of blood T cell repertoires in COVID-19. The assay was immunoSEQ multiplex PCR, and TCRdb's table has in-frame clones only and misses some. The profile shows about 86,000 clones, roughly three quarters of them singletons. The sample was peripheral blood. The source of these receptors is a man in his sixties or seventies with acute or convalescent COVID-19.

This clone was observed a handful of times. The rearrangement uses TRBV6-5 and TRBJ1-6, with TRBD1 as a possible D gene (6 bases). Germline V gives CDR1 MNHEY, CDR2 SVGAGI. This CDR3 has 13 residues. V gave up 6 bases and J gave up 10 bases, with 13 bases separating them. CDR3 amino acids: CASSPGVQSPLHF. The CDR3 DNA reads as TGTGCCAGCAGCCCAGGGGTACAATCACCCCTCCACTTT.

This clone appeared a few times. The chain joins TRBV3-1 (or the pseudogene TRBV3-2) to TRBJ1-5; D not certain. Per germline, CDR1 LGHDT and CDR2 YNNKEL (reference sequence). V lost 1 base to trimming and J lost 4 bases, with 5 bases between them. The CDR3 runs 13 residues. The CDR3 reads CASSQALNQPQHF. CDR3 bases: TGTGCCAGCAGCCAAGCACTAAATCAGCCCCAGCATTTT.

V usage is TRBV6-1 and J usage is TRBJ2-6; TRBD2 matches 12 bases. The CDR3 length is 19 residues. CDR1 and CDR2 (germline): MNHNS, SASEGT. Losses at the gene ends were 4 bases for V and 0 bases for J; bases not matched to a gene: 7. CDR3 DNA sequence: TGTGCCAGCAGTGGGCCGCGACTAGCGGGGGTCTCTGGGGCCAACGTCCTGACTTTC. As protein: CASSGPRLAGVSGANVLTF.

This rearrangement joins TRBV7-2 to TRBJ2-1, with 11 nucleotides matching TRBD2. This CDR3 region has 16 residues. With 5 bases clipped from V and 1 base from J, the junction kept 4 bases outside the gene matches. From germline, CDR1 is SGHTA and CDR2 FQGNSA. The CDR3 protein is CASSLASGGSYNEQFF. CDR3 nucleotide sequence: TGTGCCAGCAGCCTGGCTAGCGGGGGGTCCTACAATGAGCAGTTCTTC.

The chain carries TRBV6-5 and TRBJ1-2; TRBD1 matches 9 bases. CDR1 is MNHEY and CDR2 is SVGAGI in the germline V gene. V was pared by 5 bases and J by 5 bases, with 6 bases of the junction left unmatched. This CDR3 is 14 amino acids long. The CDR3: CASSPTGGGYGYTF. CDR3 nucleotide sequence: TGTGCCAGCAGTCCGACAGGGGGGGGGTATGGCTACACCTTC.

This chain joins TRBV4-1 and TRBJ2-5; the match to TRBD1 covers 9 bases. The CDR3 loop spans 15 amino acids. Germline assignment: CDR1 MGHRA and CDR2 YSYEKL. V shed 3 bases, J shed 5 bases, and the junction held 7 bases outside the gene matches. CDR3 nucleotides: TGCGCCAGCAGCCATGGACAGGGGATGTACGAGACCCAGTACTTC. This codes for CASSHGQGMYETQYF.

This clone turned up a few times. The chain employs TRBV28 and TRBJ2-7; 8 nucleotides align to TRBD1. Losses at the gene ends were 4 bases for V and 6 bases for J; bases not matched to a gene: 14. The CDR3 runs to 16 residues. Germline V gene data show CDR1 as MDHEN and CDR2 as SYDVKM. This CDR3 reads CASSYPNRTGLSEQYF. CDR3 coding DNA: TGTGCCAGCAGTTACCCGAATAGGACAGGGCTTTCCGAGCAGTACTTC. The variable domain in full, completed from reference TRBV28 and TRBJ2-7, reads DVKVTQSSRYLVKRTGEKVFLECVQDMDHENMFWYRQDPGLGLRLIYFSYDVKMKEKGDIPEGYSVSREKKERFSLILESASTNQTSMYLCASSYPNRTGLSEQYFGPGTRLTVT.

V and J are TRBV19 and TRBJ1-1; perhaps TRBD1 as D (5 bases). The germline V and J ends were trimmed by 3 bases and 0 bases, with 11 bases remaining between them. Germline CDR1 is LNHDA and CDR2 is SQIVND (reference sequence). This CDR3 has 15 residues. Here the CDR3 reads CASSIRDLMNTEAFF. Written as DNA, the CDR3 is TGTGCCAGTAGTATCAGGGATTTGATGAACACTGAAGCTTTCTTT.

The CDR3: CASSLTALVGGYTF. The CDR3 DNA reads TGTGCCAGCAGTTTGACAGCCCTCGTGGGAGGCTACACCTTC. V is TRBV27 and J is TRBJ1-2; a possible D gene is TRBD1 (5 bases). V shed 3 bases and J shed 8 bases, with 16 bases lying between them. This CDR3 is built from 14 residues. Germline V lookup: CDR1 MNHEY, CDR2 SMNVEV (reference sequence).

The chain recombines TRBV7-9 with TRBJ2-1, with D perhaps TRBD2 (6 bases). V was shortened by 4 bases and J by 8 bases, with 18 bases between the two germline ends. This CDR3 spans 15 amino acids. Germline assignment: CDR1 SEHNR and CDR2 FQNEAQ (reference sequence). CDR3 sequence (DNA): TGTGCCAGCAGCTCTCATGAGCCCGGGGGAGATGAGCAGTTCTTC. Its translation is CASSSHEPGGDEQFF.

Only a few counts were recorded for this clone. This sequence joins TRBV28 and TRBJ2-3; 13 bases match TRBD2. This CDR3 region has 18 residues. CDR1 is MDHEN, CDR2 SYDVKM, per germline. V lost 4 bases to trimming and J lost 8 bases; unmatched junction nucleotides: 15. DNA of the CDR3: TGTGCCAGCAGTTCAACCCTTCGACTAGCGGGGGGAGGAGGTACGCAGTATTTT. This translates into CASSSTLRLAGGGGTQYF.

The chain employs TRBV7-8 and TRBJ1-6; a weak D match, TRBD1 (6 bases). The CDR3 covers 17 residues. Deletions cut 0 bases from V and 9 bases from J, with 18 bases between. Germline loops: CDR1 SGHVS, CDR2 FQNEAQ. CDR3 sequence (DNA): TGTGCCAGCAGCTTAGCGGGGCAGGGGAGATCGCGTTCACCCCTCCACTTT. Translation: CASSLAGQGRSRSPLHF.

The rearrangement joins TRBV11-2 to TRBJ2-7; D is undetermined. The length of the CDR3 is 15 residues. The V gene lost 0 bases and the J gene lost 0 bases, with 9 bases spanning the gap. Germline values: CDR1 SGHAT, CDR2 FQNNGV. The CDR3 spells CASSLDPRVSYEQYV. CDR3 DNA sequence: TGTGCCAGCAGCTTAGATCCCCGGGTCTCCTACGAGCAGTACGTC.